This entry concerns a single T cell receptor beta chain. What it recognizes is unknown. This sample is part of a study of radiotherapy plus CTLA-4 blockade in lung cancer. Whole-study results and caveats: Early blood T cell clone changes and increased post-radiation serum interferon-beta were reportedly the strongest response predictors. Radiotherapy was combined with ipilimumab, and tumor-derived TCR clones then expanded in blood.

Germline lookup yields CDR1 MNHEY and CDR2 SVGAGI. Trimming stripped 5 bases from V and 8 bases from J, with 14 bases between. The CDR3 runs 13 residues. Profiled with immunoSEQ multiplex PCR; TCRdb holds only in-frame clones, not every one. Here the sample spans about 120,000 clones, roughly 86% being singletons. The sequences come from peripheral blood, collected from a patient treated with radiotherapy plus ipilimumab. The rearrangement links TRBV6-5 to TRBJ2-3; D uncertain. The sequence came from a human donor with non-small cell lung cancer that progressed on radiotherapy plus ipilimumab. Some clones in this sample may be carry-over from other donors' samples. CDR3 residues: CASSPGPSGTQYF. The CDR3 nucleotides are TGTGCCAGCAGTCCTGGGCCCTCGGGTACGCAGTATTTT.